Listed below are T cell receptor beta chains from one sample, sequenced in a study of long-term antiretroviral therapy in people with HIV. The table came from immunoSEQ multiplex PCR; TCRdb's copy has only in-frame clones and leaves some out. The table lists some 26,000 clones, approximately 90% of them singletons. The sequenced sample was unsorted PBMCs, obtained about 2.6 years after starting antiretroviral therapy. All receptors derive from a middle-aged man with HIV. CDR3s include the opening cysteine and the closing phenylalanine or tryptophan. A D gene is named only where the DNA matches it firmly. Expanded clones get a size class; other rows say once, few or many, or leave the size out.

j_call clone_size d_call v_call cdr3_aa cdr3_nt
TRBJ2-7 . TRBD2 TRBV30 CAWKQYQGLAGVLTQEQYF TGTGCCTGGAAACAATATCAGGGACTAGCGGGGGTTCTGACTCAGGAGCAGTACTTC
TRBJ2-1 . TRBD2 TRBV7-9 CASRASGNEQFF TGTGCCAGCAGGGCTAGCGGCAATGAGCAGTTCTTC
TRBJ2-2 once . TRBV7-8 CASSLVVQGAGELFF TGTGCCAGCAGCTTGGTGGTTCAGGGTGCCGGGGAGCTGTTTTTT
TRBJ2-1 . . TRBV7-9 CASSNRENEQFF TGTGCCAGCAGCAACAGGGAGAATGAGCAGTTCTTC
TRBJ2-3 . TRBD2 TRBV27 CASSSWTSGYTDTQYF TGTGCCAGCAGTTCCTGGACTAGCGGCTACACAGATACGCAGTATTTT
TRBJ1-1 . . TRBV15 CATSPRGRGTGAEAFF TGTGCCACCAGCCCTAGAGGGAGGGGCACGGGCGCTGAAGCTTTCTTT
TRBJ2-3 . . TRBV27 CASSLMRGRVTDTQYF TGTGCCAGCAGTTTAATGCGGGGGCGGGTCACAGATACGCAGTATTTT
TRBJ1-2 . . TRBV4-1 CASSQETVAPSYGYTF TGCGCCAGCAGCCAAGAAACGGTCGCACCGAGCTATGGCTACACCTTC
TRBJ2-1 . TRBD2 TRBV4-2 CASSQDGPAGVNEQFF TGTGCCAGCAGCCAAGATGGCCCAGCGGGAGTAAATGAGCAGTTCTTC
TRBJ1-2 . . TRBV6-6 CASSPTENYGYTF TGTGCCAGCAGCCCCACCGAAAACTATGGCTACACCTTC
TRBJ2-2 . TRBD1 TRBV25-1 CASSEAGTDTGELFF TGTGCCAGCAGTGAGGCCGGGACAGACACCGGGGAGCTGTTTTTT
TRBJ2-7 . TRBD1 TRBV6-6 CASSYADRSTQYF TGTGCCAGCAGTTACGCGGACAGGAGCACTCAGTACTTC
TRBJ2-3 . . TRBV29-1 CSSWGARSTDTQYF TGCAGCTCCTGGGGGGCCCGGAGCACAGATACGCAGTATTTT
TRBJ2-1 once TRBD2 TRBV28 CASSLRGLAGGAGSYNEQFF TGTGCCAGCAGTTTAAGAGGACTAGCGGGGGGGGCCGGCTCCTACAATGAGCAGTTCTTC
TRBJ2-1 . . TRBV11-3 CASSLMGGSYNEQFF TGTGCCAGCAGCTTAATGGGGGGCTCCTACAATGAGCAGTTCTTC
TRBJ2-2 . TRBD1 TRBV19 CASSLWDSTGELFF TGTGCCAGTAGTCTCTGGGACAGCACCGGGGAGCTGTTTTTT